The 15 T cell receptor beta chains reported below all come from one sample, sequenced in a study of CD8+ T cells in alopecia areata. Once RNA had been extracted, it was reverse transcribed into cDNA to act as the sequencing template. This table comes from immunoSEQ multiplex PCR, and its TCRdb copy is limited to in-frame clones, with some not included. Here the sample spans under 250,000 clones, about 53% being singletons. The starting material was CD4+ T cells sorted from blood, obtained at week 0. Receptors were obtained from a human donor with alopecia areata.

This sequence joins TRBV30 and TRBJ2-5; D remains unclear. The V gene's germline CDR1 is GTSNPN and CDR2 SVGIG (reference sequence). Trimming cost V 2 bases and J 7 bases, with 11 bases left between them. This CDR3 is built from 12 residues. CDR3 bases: TGTGCCTGGAGTCATGGTGGCAGGACCCAGTACTTC. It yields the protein CAWSHGGRTQYF.

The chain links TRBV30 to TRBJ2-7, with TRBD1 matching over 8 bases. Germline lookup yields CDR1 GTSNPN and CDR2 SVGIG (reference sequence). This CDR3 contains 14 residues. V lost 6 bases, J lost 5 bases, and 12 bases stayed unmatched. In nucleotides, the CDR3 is TGTGCCTGCTTCGAAGGACAGGGTTCCAACGAGCAGTACTTC. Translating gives CACFEGQGSNEQYF.

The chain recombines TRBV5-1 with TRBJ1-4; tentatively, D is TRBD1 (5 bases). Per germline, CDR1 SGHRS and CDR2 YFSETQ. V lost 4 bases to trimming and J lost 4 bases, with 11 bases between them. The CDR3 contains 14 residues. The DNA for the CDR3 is TGCGCCAGCAGCCGGGACGGGTTTAATGAAAAACTGTTTTTT. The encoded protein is CASSRDGFNEKLFF.

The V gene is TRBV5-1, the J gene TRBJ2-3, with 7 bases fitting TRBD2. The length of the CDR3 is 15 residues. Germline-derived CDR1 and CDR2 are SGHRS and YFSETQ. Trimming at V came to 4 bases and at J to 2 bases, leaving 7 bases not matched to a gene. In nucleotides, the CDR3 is TGCGCCAGCAGCCCAAGCGGGACTGCCACAGATACGCAGTATTTT. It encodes CASSPSGTATDTQYF.

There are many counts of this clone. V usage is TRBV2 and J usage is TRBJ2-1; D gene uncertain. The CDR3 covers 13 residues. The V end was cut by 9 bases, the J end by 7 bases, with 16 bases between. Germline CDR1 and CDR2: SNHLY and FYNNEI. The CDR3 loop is CARRAALGNEQFF. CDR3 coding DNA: TGTGCCAGAAGGGCGGCGTTGGGGAATGAGCAGTTCTTC.

The chain's CDR3 is CAISESSVAKNIQYF. CDR3 coding DNA: TGTGCCATCAGTGAGTCTTCCGTCGCCAAAAACATTCAGTACTTC. The gene calls are TRBV10-3 and TRBJ2-4; D ambiguous. The germline CDR1 and CDR2 sequences are ENHRY and SYGVKD. The CDR3 is 15 residues long. Trimming took off 0 bases at V and 1 base at J, with 7 bases between the two ends.

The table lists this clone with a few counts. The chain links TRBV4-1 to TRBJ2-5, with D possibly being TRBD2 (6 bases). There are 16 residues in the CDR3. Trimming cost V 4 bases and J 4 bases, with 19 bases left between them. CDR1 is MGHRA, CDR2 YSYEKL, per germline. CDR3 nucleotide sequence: TGCGCCAGCAGCCCGGTCGGAGGGAAAGAGCGAGAGACCCAGTACTTC. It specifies CASSPVGGKERETQYF.

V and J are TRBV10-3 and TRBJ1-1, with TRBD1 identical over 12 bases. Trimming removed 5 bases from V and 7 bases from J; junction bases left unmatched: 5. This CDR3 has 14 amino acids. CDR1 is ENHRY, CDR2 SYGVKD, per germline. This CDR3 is CAISPGQGAGEAFF. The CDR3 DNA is TGTGCCATCAGTCCGGGACAGGGGGCTGGTGAAGCTTTCTTT.

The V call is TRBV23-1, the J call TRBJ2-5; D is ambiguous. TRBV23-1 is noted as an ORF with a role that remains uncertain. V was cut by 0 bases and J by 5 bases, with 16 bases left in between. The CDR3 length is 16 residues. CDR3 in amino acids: CASSQSRPPPRETQYF. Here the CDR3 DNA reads TGCGCCAGCAGTCAATCGAGGCCTCCTCCCCGGGAGACCCAGTACTTC.

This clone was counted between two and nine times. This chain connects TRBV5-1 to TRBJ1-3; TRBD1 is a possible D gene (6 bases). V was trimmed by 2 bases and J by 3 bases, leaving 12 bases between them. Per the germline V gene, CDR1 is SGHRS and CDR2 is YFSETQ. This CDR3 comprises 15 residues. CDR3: CASSLQGGNGNTIYF. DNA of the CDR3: TGCGCCAGCAGCTTACAGGGCGGAAATGGAAACACCATATATTTT.

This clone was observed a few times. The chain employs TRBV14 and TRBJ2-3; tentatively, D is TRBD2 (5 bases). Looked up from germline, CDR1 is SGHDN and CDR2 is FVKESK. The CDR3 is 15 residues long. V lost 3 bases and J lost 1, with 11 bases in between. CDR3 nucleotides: TGTGCCAGCAGCCAGGATAAAGCGGGCACAGATACGCAGTATTTT. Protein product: CASSQDKAGTDTQYF.

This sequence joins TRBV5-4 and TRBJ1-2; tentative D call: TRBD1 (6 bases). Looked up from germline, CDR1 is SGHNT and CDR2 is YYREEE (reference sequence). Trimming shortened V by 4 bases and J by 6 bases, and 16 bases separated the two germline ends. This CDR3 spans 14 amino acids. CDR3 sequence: CASSLQQGGNGYTF. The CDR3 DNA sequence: TGTGCCAGCAGCCTCCAACAGGGTGGTAATGGCTACACCTTC.

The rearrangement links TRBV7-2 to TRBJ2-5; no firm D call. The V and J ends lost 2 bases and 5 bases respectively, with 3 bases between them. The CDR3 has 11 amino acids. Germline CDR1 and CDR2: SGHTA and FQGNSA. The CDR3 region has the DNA TGTGCCAGCAGCTTAACGGAGACCCAGTACTTC. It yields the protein CASSLTETQYF.

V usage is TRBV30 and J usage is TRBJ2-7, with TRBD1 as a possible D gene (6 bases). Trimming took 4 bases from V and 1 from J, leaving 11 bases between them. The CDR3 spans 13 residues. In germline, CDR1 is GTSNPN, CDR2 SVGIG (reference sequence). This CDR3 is CAWIGTGSYEQYF. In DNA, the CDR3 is TGTGCCTGGATTGGCACAGGGTCCTACGAGCAGTACTTC.

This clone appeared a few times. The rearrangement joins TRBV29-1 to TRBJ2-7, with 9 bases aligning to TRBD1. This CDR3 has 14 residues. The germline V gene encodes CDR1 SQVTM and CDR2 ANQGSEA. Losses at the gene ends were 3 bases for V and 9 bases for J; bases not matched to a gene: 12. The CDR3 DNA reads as TGCAGCGTTGATCCGGGACAGGGTAATTCCGGGCAGTACTTC. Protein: CSVDPGQGNSGQYF.